These 10 T cell receptor beta chains came from one sample sequenced in a study of T cell responses to AZD1222 COVID-19 vaccine. Using immunoSEQ multiplex PCR, the repertoire was profiled, and TCRdb retains in-frame clones only, with some absent. The sample includes 120,000 to 150,000 clones, almost 95% seen only once; the top ten take 9% to 9.5%. Source: peripheral blood, taken 28 days after the second AZD1222 dose. All receptors come from an adult who received the AZD1222 COVID-19 vaccine.

In its sample, this clone was seen once. The chain links TRBV4-3 to TRBJ1-1; no firm D call. The CDR3 sequence is 14 residues long. Germline V gives CDR1 LGHNA, CDR2 YSLEER. V gave up 1 base and J gave up 0 bases, with 6 bases separating them. CDR3 nucleotides: TGCGCCAGCAGCCAAGCCGGATTGAACACTGAAGCTTTCTTT. Translating gives CASSQAGLNTEAFF.

In this sample, this clone turned up once. The CDR3 region has the DNA TGTGCCAGCAGCCTCCGGGACAGGACCACCGGGGAGCTGTTTTTT. Protein: CASSLRDRTTGELFF. The rearrangement links TRBV4-2 to TRBJ2-2; 8 nucleotides align to TRBD1. This CDR3 region has 15 residues. Per the germline V gene, CDR1 is LGHNA and CDR2 is YNFKEQ. With V trimmed by 4 bases and J by 4 bases, 5 bases remained unmatched.

This clone was recorded only once. The chain carries TRBV28 and TRBJ1-4, with D possibly matching TRBD1 (5 bases). The V gene lost 5 bases and the J gene lost 8 bases, with 18 bases spanning the gap. The CDR3 is 15 amino acids. The germline CDR1 and CDR2 sequences are MDHEN and SYDVKM. CDR3: CASSPRHIRAEKLFF. The CDR3 nucleotides are TGTGCCAGCAGTCCGAGACACATCAGGGCCGAAAAACTGTTTTTT.

The chain combines TRBV5-6 with TRBJ2-7; a possible D gene is TRBD2 (5 bases). CDR1 and CDR2 (germline): SGHDT, YYEEEE. The V gene lost 0 bases and the J gene lost 5 bases, with 9 bases spanning the gap. This CDR3 is built from 13 residues. CDR3 sequence: CASSLGLGDEQYF. The CDR3 DNA reads as TGTGCCAGCAGCTTGGGCCTCGGGGACGAGCAGTACTTC.

This sequence joins TRBV27 and TRBJ2-1; the D is unclear. CDR3 length: 11 amino acids. Germline CDR1 and CDR2: MNHEY and SMNVEV (reference sequence). Trimming took off 2 bases at V and 8 bases at J, with 4 bases between the two ends. This chain's CDR3 is CASSLGDEQFF. In DNA form, the CDR3 reads TGTGCCAGCAGTTTAGGGGATGAGCAGTTCTTC.

V usage is TRBV20-1 and J usage is TRBJ2-1; TRBD2 might be the D (5 bases). The V gene's germline CDR1 is DFQATT and CDR2 SNEGSKA (reference sequence). This CDR3 region has 11 residues. The ends were cut back, 4 bases at V and 8 bases at J, with 9 bases in the middle. CDR3: CSAKSGHEQFF. CDR3 DNA: TGCAGTGCTAAAAGCGGCCATGAGCAGTTCTTC.

This chain links TRBV10-2 with TRBJ1-1; D might be TRBD1 (5 bases). Trimming removed 6 bases at V and 0 bases at J, with 8 bases between. The CDR3 consists of 13 residues. Looked up from germline, CDR1 is WSHSY and CDR2 is SAAADI. In nucleotides, the CDR3 is TGCGCCAGCAGGAAGACAGTGAACACTGAAGCTTTCTTT. This encodes CASRKTVNTEAFF.

The rearrangement links TRBV9 to TRBJ1-6; unclear D gene. This CDR3 has 16 amino acids. Germline V CDR1 and CDR2: SGDLS, YYNGEE. V was cut by 6 bases and J by 0 bases, with 13 bases left in between. The DNA for the CDR3 is TGTGCCAGCACGGACGGGCCGAGCTCCTATAATTCACCCCTCCACTTT. This encodes CASTDGPSSYNSPLHF.

This sequence joins TRBV7-9 and TRBJ2-1; 9 bases line up with TRBD2. The CDR3 consists of 15 residues. Germline V lookup: CDR1 SEHNR, CDR2 FQNEAQ (reference sequence). With 1 base clipped from V and 7 bases from J, the junction kept 5 bases outside the gene matches. The CDR3 sequence: CASSLEAGGGNEQFF. The CDR3 DNA is TGTGCCAGCAGCTTAGAAGCGGGAGGAGGTAATGAGCAGTTCTTC. Full variable domain (rest looked up from reference TRBV7-9 and TRBJ2-1): DTGVSQNPRHKITKRGQNVTFRCDPISEHNRLYWYRQTLGQGPEFLTYFQNEAQLEKSRLLSDRFSAERPKGSFSTLEIQRTEQGDSAMYLCASSLEAGGGNEQFFGPGTRLTVL.

The CDR3 is CASSPRQGNLRSEAFF. As DNA, the CDR3 is TGTGCCAGCAGCCCCCGACAGGGCAATTTGAGAAGTGAAGCTTTCTTT. This chain joins TRBV2 and TRBJ1-1; 7 positions agree with TRBD1. The CDR3 covers 16 residues. CDR1 SNHLY and CDR2 FYNNEI come from the germline V gene. Trimming at V came to 6 bases and at J to 7 bases, leaving 17 bases not matched to a gene.